Reported below is one TCR beta chain. The antigen it recognizes is unknown. No clone much larger than this one lies a single base away; base qualities are absent. Ophthalmopathy patients had moderately to severely active disease, with a Clinical Activity Score of 3 or more, a NOSPECS grade of 4 or more, and a disease duration of less than 3 months. Exclusion was applied to patients with uncontrolled infections, other autoimmune diseases, pregnancy or lactation. Diagnoses were established on the basis of clinical symptoms, serum thyroxine and TRAb, thyroid ultrasound, and orbital computed tomography. PBMCs were isolated from about 9.1 ml of fresh peripheral blood by Ficoll-Paque density gradient centrifugation. Total RNA was extracted with Trizol reagent, and quality was checked on an Agilent 2100 Bioanalyzer. Amplification of TCR beta CDR3 regions was carried out from RNA transcripts. A first-round RT-PCR of the TCR CDR3 used the HTBI primer set with the Qiagen OneStep RT-PCR kit. A second multiplex PCR round built the libraries, followed by size selection and purification. The libraries were sequenced on an Illumina HiSeq2000 using paired-end 100 bp reads. The paper's processing steps were these. Raw data were processed with SOAPnuke, discarding reads with adapters, uncalled bases, mean Phred below 15, or no exact constant-primer or identifier match. COPE v1.2.5 was used to merge the high-quality paired reads, and each unique nucleotide sequence was defined as a clonotype. MiTCR v1.1 was used to align the clonotypes against IMGT TRBV, TRBD and TRBJ reference segments. Analysis was restricted to V-J combinations with a frequency above 0.0001, which covered roughly 99% of repertoires. The TCS score was defined as F50 (clonal expansion) divided by E x V (chaos), with BLOSUM62-based TCRdist calculated between CDR3 peptides within each V-J. Welch's t-statistics and random forest reduced fewer than 600 V-J features to around 14, which were used in a naive Bayes classifier (R e1071). The public reads were run again by TCRdb, first through fastp at Q25 and then through MiXCR, and only productive beta chains were kept. A single entry per CDR3 protein holds the most common genes and DNA from its merged rows. TCRdb's processing, not the authors' own work, is the source of the V and J calls. The sample data list some 490,000 distinct CDR3 sequences, and about 16% of these were observed just once. The top ten hold over 25% of the sample.

This entry is derived from a study of T cells in Graves' hyperthyroidism and ophthalmopathy (dated by TCRdb to the late 2010s). The study in broad terms: Peripheral blood samples were taken at initial diagnosis, before any treatment was given. For training and testing, the 110 or so patients in the discovery cohort were randomly divided in a 7:3 ratio. After blood sampling, hyperthyroidism patients were treated with methimazole at a starting dose of 30 mg daily, and ophthalmopathy patients were treated with high-dose intravenous methylprednisolone. In addition, the study compared T-cell repertoires in thyroid tissue and in blood from about 6 Graves' hyperthyroidism patients. A discovery cohort of roughly 100 patients, roughly 40 with Graves' ophthalmopathy and under 60 with stable Graves' hyperthyroidism, was used to find distinguishing TCR V-J signatures. TCR Vbeta CDR3 sequencing of 135 peripheral blood samples (around 45 ophthalmopathy, 75 hyperthyroidism and about 17 progressor patients) is reported in the paper. Prospective prediction of ophthalmopathy was tested in an independent validation cohort of fewer than 20 hyperthyroidism patients and around 16 patients who later progressed to ophthalmopathy. The investigation overall reported the following: Sample size was not statistically predetermined, and investigators were not blinded to group allocation. In validation, the model predicted progression to ophthalmopathy with around 71% sensitivity and less than 75% specificity, a median of approximately 6.7 months before onset. A model built on a 13 V-J signature distinguished ophthalmopathy from stable hyperthyroidism, reaching over 85% sensitivity and about 81% specificity in cross-validation and 80%/75% in testing. Most expanded thyroid clonotypes (frequency above 0.001) were also detected in blood, suggesting blood repertoires may reflect thyroid immune responses.

There are 14 amino acids in the CDR3, from cysteine to phenylalanine inclusive. The entry retains the CDR3 DNA only, 42 bases that are in frame from base 1. The junction shows trimming of 3 bases on V and 3 bases on J, and the gene matches do not reach 5 bases of it. The germline V gene supplies CDR1 SGDLS and CDR2 YYNGEE. This clonotype was obtained from a woman aged 25-40 years with Graves' ophthalmopathy. The chain joins TRBV9 to TRBJ2-7, with 8 middle bases fitting TRBD2. Sequenced material: blood. CDR3 reads: CASSGGTSDYEQYF. In nucleotide form, the sequence is TGTGCCAGCAGCGGAGGGACTAGTGACTACGAGCAGTACTTC.